The 11 T cell receptor beta chains below all came from one sample that was sequenced in a study of blood T cell repertoires in COVID-19. Here immunoSEQ multiplex PCR was the method, and the copy in TCRdb shows in-frame clones only, minus some. This repertoire shows about 190,000 clones, approximately 84% found once; its top ten account for 3.2%. Sequenced input: PBMCs or T cells enriched from blood (not recorded which). The receptors originated from a woman in her twenties or thirties who had recovered from COVID-19.

The genes are TRBV6-4 and TRBJ2-2; 7 bases map to TRBD2. Germline CDR1 MRHNA, CDR2 SNTAGT. V dropped 2 bases and J dropped 0; count of bases not matched to a gene: 9. This CDR3 spans 18 amino acids. Here the CDR3 reads CASSDRWRGTANTGELFF. CDR3 nucleotide sequence: TGTGCCAGCAGTGACCGGTGGCGGGGGACCGCGAACACCGGGGAGCTGTTTTTT.

The V and J genes are TRBV24-1 and TRBJ2-1, with 14 bases aligning to TRBD2. This CDR3 is 16 amino acids long. CDR1 is KGHDR, CDR2 SFDVKD, per germline. The J segment lost 7 bases and the V segment lost 4 bases, leaving 5 bases of the junction unmatched. This CDR3 is CATSESGLAGGNEQFF. In DNA, the CDR3 is TGTGCCACCAGTGAATCTGGACTAGCGGGGGGTAATGAGCAGTTCTTC.

The chain couples TRBV4-2 to TRBJ2-1; D gene unclear. V shed 0 bases and J shed 6 bases, with 12 bases lying between them. This CDR3 comprises 15 residues. Germline V CDR1 and CDR2: LGHNA, YNFKEQ. The CDR3 region has the DNA TGTGCCAGCAGCCAAGATCAGGTATCATTCAATGAGCAGTTCTTC. Amino acids: CASSQDQVSFNEQFF.

The chain is built from TRBV5-6 and TRBJ1-4; the match to TRBD1 covers 7 bases. V was clipped by 1 base and J by 5 bases; unmatched bases: 5. Germline loops: CDR1 SGHDT, CDR2 YYEEEE. This CDR3 is built from 15 residues. The CDR3 loop reads CASSLRGRVNEKLFF. CDR3 DNA sequence: TGTGCCAGCAGCTTGAGGGGGCGTGTGAATGAAAAACTGTTTTTT.

This chain links TRBV7-9 with TRBJ1-1; 8 bases are a match to TRBD1. The CDR3 covers 16 residues. Germline V gene sequence: CDR1 SEHNR, CDR2 FQNEAQ (reference sequence). V was pared by 10 bases and J by 5 bases, with 18 bases of the junction left unmatched. The CDR3 DNA reads TGTGCCACCCGGCTCCGGGACAGGCCGGTTGGAACTGAAGCTTTCTTT. As protein: CATRLRDRPVGTEAFF. Combining the CDR3 with reference TRBV7-9 and TRBJ1-1 gives the whole variable domain DTGVSQNPRHKITKRGQNVTFRCDPISEHNRLYWYRQTLGQGPEFLTYFQNEAQLEKSRLLSDRFSAERPKGSFSTLEIQRTEQGDSAMYLCATRLRDRPVGTEAFFGQGTRLTVV.

This clone showed up many times. This rearrangement joins TRBV7-9 to TRBJ2-7; 8 bases match TRBD2. V trimming: 4 bases; J trimming: 6 bases; junction bases outside the gene matches: 5. The CDR3 has 13 residues. The V gene's germline CDR1 is SEHNR and CDR2 FQNEAQ (reference sequence). CDR3 region: CASSSGLVGEQYF. For the CDR3, the DNA is TGTGCCAGCAGCTCGGGACTAGTCGGCGAGCAGTACTTC. Variable domain in full (rest from reference TRBV7-9 and TRBJ2-7): DTGVSQNPRHKITKRGQNVTFRCDPISEHNRLYWYRQTLGQGPEFLTYFQNEAQLEKSRLLSDRFSAERPKGSFSTLEIQRTEQGDSAMYLCASSSGLVGEQYFGPGTRLTVT.

The chain couples TRBV7-9 to TRBJ2-1, with D perhaps TRBD2 (5 bases). Germline V gives CDR1 SEHNR, CDR2 FQNEAQ (reference sequence). V was pared by 1 base and J by 9 bases, with 10 bases between. There are 13 residues in the CDR3. This CDR3 is CASSLEPSTEQFF. As DNA, the CDR3 is TGTGCCAGCAGCTTAGAACCTAGCACTGAGCAGTTCTTC.

The rearrangement links TRBV5-4 to TRBJ1-1; D may be TRBD1 (6 bases). CDR3 length: 14 residues. V was cut by 4 bases and J by 3 bases, with 13 bases left in between. CDR1 and CDR2 from the germline V gene are SGHNT and YYREEE (reference sequence). The CDR3 loop is CASSRGTLDTEAFF. The CDR3 DNA follows: TGTGCCAGCAGCCGTGGGACACTAGACACTGAAGCTTTCTTT.

The CDR3 is CATVEDRGYEQYV. CDR3 sequence (DNA): TGTGCCACCGTTGAGGACAGGGGCTACGAGCAGTACGTC. The J gene is TRBJ2-7, the V gene TRBV28, with 9 bases fitting TRBD1. In germline, CDR1 is MDHEN, CDR2 SYDVKM. This CDR3 has 13 residues. V lost 10 bases and J lost 3; bases outside the gene matches: 7.

V is TRBV28 and J is TRBJ1-2; possibly TRBD1 for D (6 bases). The V gene's germline CDR1 is MDHEN and CDR2 SYDVKM. The CDR3 extends over 15 amino acids. V lost 5 bases and J 1 base, leaving 14 bases between the germline ends. The CDR3, as DNA: TGTGCCAGCAGTCTAACAGGGAATTATAACTATGGCTACACCTTC. It is translated as CASSLTGNYNYGYTF.

The chain links TRBV4-1 to TRBJ1-2, with TRBD1 matching 7 bases. Trimming took 1 base from V and 2 from J; bases not matched to a gene: 1. CDR1 is MGHRA and CDR2 is YSYEKL in the germline V gene. CDR3 length equals 14 residues. The CDR3 bases are TGCGCCAGCAGCCAAGTGACAGGGAACTATGGCTACACCTTC. Its translation is CASSQVTGNYGYTF.